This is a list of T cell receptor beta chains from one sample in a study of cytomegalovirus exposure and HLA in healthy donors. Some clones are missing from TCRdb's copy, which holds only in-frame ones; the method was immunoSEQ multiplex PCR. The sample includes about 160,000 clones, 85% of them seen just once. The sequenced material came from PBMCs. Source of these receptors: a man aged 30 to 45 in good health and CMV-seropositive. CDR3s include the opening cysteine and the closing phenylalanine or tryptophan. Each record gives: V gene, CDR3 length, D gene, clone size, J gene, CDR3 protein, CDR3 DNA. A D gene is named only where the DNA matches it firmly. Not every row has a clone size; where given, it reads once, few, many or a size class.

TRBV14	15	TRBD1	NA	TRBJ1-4	CASSPRTGADEKLFF	TGTGCCAGCAGCCCTCGGACAGGGGCCGATGAAAAACTGTTTTTT
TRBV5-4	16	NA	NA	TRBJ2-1	CASSSAGGVPYNEQFF	TGTGCCAGCAGTTCGGCGGGCGGGGTACCGTACAATGAGCAGTTCTTC
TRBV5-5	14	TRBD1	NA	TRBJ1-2	CASSLAWDRASHTF	TGTGCCAGCAGCTTGGCCTGGGACAGGGCTTCACACACCTTC
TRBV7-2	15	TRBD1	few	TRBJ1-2	CASSRFAEDRAGYTF	TGTGCCAGCAGCCGTTTTGCTGAGGACAGGGCTGGCTACACCTTC
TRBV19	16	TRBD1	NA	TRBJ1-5	CASSITGTGINQPQHF	TGTGCCAGTAGTATTACTGGGACAGGGATAAATCAGCCCCAGCATTTT
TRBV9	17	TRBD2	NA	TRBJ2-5	CASSVEGSGGFQETQYF	TGTGCCAGCAGCGTAGAGGGTAGCGGGGGTTTCCAAGAGACCCAGTACTTC
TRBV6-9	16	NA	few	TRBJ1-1	CASSCQVVQVGTEAFF	TGTGCCAGCAGTTGCCAGGTAGTTCAGGTGGGCACTGAAGCTTTCTTT
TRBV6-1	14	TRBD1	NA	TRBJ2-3	CASVLGQFTDTQYF	TGTGCCAGTGTACTGGGACAGTTTACAGATACGCAGTATTTT
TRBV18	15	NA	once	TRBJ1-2	CASSETDSPNYGYTF	TGTGCCAGCTCAGAAACGGACAGTCCTAACTATGGCTACACCTTC
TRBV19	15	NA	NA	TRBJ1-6	CASSIEGHYNSPLHF	TGTGCCAGTAGTATAGAGGGACACTATAATTCACCCCTCCACTTT
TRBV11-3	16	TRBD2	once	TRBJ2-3	CASSSRLAGATDTQYF	TGTGCCAGCAGCTCTAGACTAGCGGGGGCCACAGATACGCAGTATTTT
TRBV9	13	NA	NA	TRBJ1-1	CASSQERNTEAFF	TGTGCCAGCAGCCAAGAGAGAAACACTGAAGCTTTCTTT
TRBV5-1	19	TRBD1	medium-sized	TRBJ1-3	CASSLRPLGQTDSGNTIYF	TGCGCCAGCAGCTTGAGGCCTTTGGGACAGACGGACTCTGGAAACACCATATATTTT
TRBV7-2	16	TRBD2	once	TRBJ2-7	CASSLTSGGARYEQYF	TGTGCCAGCAGCCTGACTAGCGGGGGGGCCCGGTACGAGCAGTACTTC
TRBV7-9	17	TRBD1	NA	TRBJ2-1	CASSPKEGQGHYNEQFF	TGTGCCAGCAGCCCAAAGGAGGGACAGGGGCATTACAATGAGCAGTTCTTC
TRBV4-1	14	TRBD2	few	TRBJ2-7	CASSQDPGGYEQYF	TGCGCCAGCAGCCAAGATCCGGGGGGCTACGAGCAGTACTTC
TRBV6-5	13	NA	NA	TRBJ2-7	CASSRGNSYEQYF	TGTGCCAGCAGTAGAGGAAACTCCTACGAGCAGTACTTC
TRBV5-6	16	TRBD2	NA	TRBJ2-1	CASSLFSGGAWNEQFF	TGTGCCAGCAGCTTGTTTAGCGGGGGGGCCTGGAATGAGCAGTTCTTC
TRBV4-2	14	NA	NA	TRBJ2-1	CASSQEPTDNEQFF	TGTGCCAGCAGCCAGGAACCGACAGACAATGAGCAGTTCTTC
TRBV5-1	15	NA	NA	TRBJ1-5	CASSLGTTSNQPQHF	TGCGCCAGCAGCTTGGGGACAACTAGCAATCAGCCCCAGCATTTT